One sample yielded the 24 T cell receptor beta chains listed below, sequenced in a study of T-cell memory formation after mild COVID-19. TCRdb re-called the 5' RACE reads through MiXCR, storing one row per CDR3 protein. The sample holds about 290,000 distinct CDR3 sequences, 15% seen once. The sequenced material came from PBMCs or a T cell subset sorted from them (not recorded which). The receptors come from a man between 18 and 29 years old who had mild COVID-19 (a few samples of this study predate the infection). Cell type and time point are not known.

This clonotype turned up a few times. The V call is TRBV20-1, the J call TRBJ2-3; TRBD2 agrees at 7 bases. This CDR3 has 16 amino acids. CDR1 and CDR2 from the germline V gene are DFQATT and SNEGSKA (reference sequence). The CDR3 here is CSGGAGVPGSTDTQYF. Here the CDR3 DNA reads TGCAGCGGTGGTGCGGGGGTACCCGGGAGCACAGATACGCAGTATTTT.

At least ten counts were recorded for this clonotype. CDR3 residues: CASSSQQGNTEAFF. The DNA for the CDR3 is TGTGCCAGCAGTTCGCAACAGGGGAACACTGAAGCTTTCTTT. The chain recombines TRBV12-3 or TRBV12-4 with TRBJ1-1; D may be TRBD1 (6 bases). The CDR3 totals 14 residues. Trimming left V 4 bases short and J 1 base short, with 10 bases between.

In this sample, this clonotype turned up a few times. The chain combines TRBV28 with TRBJ2-1; 10 bases line up with TRBD2. The CDR3 loop spans 15 amino acids. CDR1 and CDR2 (germline): MDHEN, SYDVKM. The V and J ends lost 6 bases and 4 bases, in that order; junction bases with no gene match: 6. CDR3 bases: TGTGCCAGCAGACTGCTAGCGGGGGCTTACAATGAGCAGTTCTTC. This encodes CASRLLAGAYNEQFF.

V gene TRBV29-1 combines with J gene TRBJ2-1; D possibly corresponds to TRBD2 (6 bases). The length of the CDR3 is 11 residues. Germline V gives CDR1 SQVTM, CDR2 ANQGSEA. V lost 6 bases and J 10 bases, leaving 13 bases between the germline ends. CDR3 protein: CSVPEGKEQFF. The CDR3 DNA is TGCAGCGTCCCGGAGGGGAAGGAGCAGTTCTTC.

There are a few counts of this clonotype. The chain couples TRBV6-2 or TRBV6-3 to TRBJ2-6; D is unclear. CDR1 is MNHEY and CDR2 is SVGEGT in the germline V gene. This CDR3 spans 15 amino acids. V gave up 2 bases and J gave up 0 bases, with 5 bases separating them. CDR3 bases: TGTGCCAGCAGTTACATCTTCTCTGGGGCCAACGTCCTGACTTTC. It translates to CASSYIFSGANVLTF.

This clonotype was seen more than once but under ten times. The rearrangement joins TRBV7-9 to TRBJ1-1, with 7 bases matching TRBD1. V shed 1 base, J shed 7 bases, and the junction held 3 bases outside the gene matches. The CDR3 is 13 amino acids. CDR1 and CDR2 from the germline V gene are SEHNR and FQNEAQ (reference sequence). Here the CDR3 DNA reads TGTGCCAGCAGCTTAGGGGGGGACAGTGAAGCTTTCTTT. It codes for CASSLGGDSEAFF.

This clonotype was seen only once. V usage is TRBV19 and J usage is TRBJ1-2, with no clear D. This CDR3 spans 12 amino acids. Trimming took off 7 bases at V and 4 bases at J, with 10 bases between the two ends. In germline, CDR1 is LNHDA, CDR2 SQIVND (reference sequence). CDR3 DNA sequence: TGTGCCAGTAACCCCAACGGCTATGGCTACACCTTC. Translated: CASNPNGYGYTF.

There are a few counts of this clonotype. The V and J genes are TRBV5-1 and TRBJ1-2; TRBD1 aligns across 10 bases. Germline V gene data show CDR1 as SGHRS and CDR2 as YFSETQ. The CDR3 has 12 amino acids. The junction had 6 bases not matched to a gene; V was cut back by 4 bases and J by 12 bases. For the CDR3, the DNA is TGCGCCAGCAGCGCGGACAGGGGGTTTGACACCTTC. It is translated as CASSADRGFDTF.

This clonotype has just a few counts. V usage is TRBV7-9 and J usage is TRBJ2-6, with TRBD1 matching over 7 bases. After removal of 1 base from V and 1 base from J, the junction contained 10 bases not matched to a gene. The CDR3 sequence is 19 residues long. CDR1 and CDR2 from the germline V gene are SEHNR and FQNEAQ (reference sequence). In nucleotides, the CDR3 is TGTGCCAGCAGCTTAGGGCAGGGGGTACGAATTTCTGGGGCCAACGTCCTGACTTTC. Encoded protein: CASSLGQGVRISGANVLTF.

V usage is TRBV5-1 and J usage is TRBJ1-1, with 11 bases fitting TRBD1. The CDR3 is made up of 15 amino acids. J lost 4 bases, V lost 3 bases, and 5 bases had no gene match. In germline, CDR1 is SGHRS, CDR2 YFSETQ. CDR3 nucleotides: TGCGCCAGCAGCTGGACAGGGGGCGCGAGCACTGAAGCTTTCTTT. Translating it yields CASSWTGGASTEAFF.

The J gene is TRBJ1-5, the V gene TRBV6-1; 9 bases fit TRBD1. Germline lookup yields CDR1 MNHNS and CDR2 SASEGT. The J segment lost 6 bases and the V segment lost 8 bases, leaving 14 bases of the junction unmatched. The CDR3 contains 16 residues. CDR3: CASRGAGTGSFQPQHF. The CDR3 DNA is TGTGCCAGCCGGGGGGCCGGGACAGGGTCTTTTCAGCCCCAGCATTTT.

This clonotype showed up just a few times. This chain joins TRBV5-1 and TRBJ2-2, with TRBD1 matching 9 bases. Looked up from germline, CDR1 is SGHRS and CDR2 is YFSETQ. Trimming cost V 9 bases and J 6 bases; bases outside gene matches: 12. This CDR3 spans 15 amino acids. In DNA form, the CDR3 reads TGCGCCACAACCCCGGGACAGGGCAGTCCCGGGGAGCTGTTTTTT. It translates to CATTPGQGSPGELFF.

This chain joins TRBV6-6 and TRBJ2-7; 8 bases fit TRBD1. CDR3 length: 16 amino acids. Germline lookup yields CDR1 MNHNY and CDR2 SVGAGI (reference sequence). The V gene end was trimmed by 0 bases and the J gene end by 2 bases; junction bases not matched to a gene: 6. As DNA, the CDR3 is TGTGCCAGCAGTTACTCCCTAGGGACAGGAGCCTACGAGCAGTACTTC. It encodes CASSYSLGTGAYEQYF.

The gene calls are TRBV4-3 and TRBJ2-5; D perhaps matches TRBD2 (6 bases). This CDR3 spans 15 amino acids. The germline V gene has CDR1 LGHNA and CDR2 YSLEER. V was trimmed by 1 base and J by 3 bases, leaving 12 bases between them. Written as DNA, the CDR3 is TGCGCCAGCAGCCAAGTTGGGGGGAACGAAGAGACCCAGTACTTC. It specifies CASSQVGGNEETQYF.

The rearrangement links TRBV6-2 or TRBV6-3 to TRBJ2-2; 16 bases line up with TRBD2. This CDR3 has 20 residues. Germline CDR1 MNHEY, CDR2 SVGEGT. The J segment lost 5 bases and the V segment lost 0 bases, leaving 9 bases of the junction unmatched. CDR3 sequence (DNA): TGTGCCAGCAGTTACTCGACTACATCGGGACTAGCGGGAGGGACCGGGGAGCTGTTTTTT. Translating it yields CASSYSTTSGLAGGTGELFF.

The sample holds a few counts of this clonotype. The chain recombines TRBV7-6 with TRBJ2-7; TRBD1 might be the D (6 bases). V was clipped by 5 bases and J by 3 bases, with 17 bases between them. CDR1 is SGHVS and CDR2 is FNYEAQ in the germline V gene. The CDR3 runs to 15 residues. CDR3 nucleotide sequence: TGTGCCAGCAGCATCGACAGGCCCAACTACTACGAGCAGTACGTC. It codes for CASSIDRPNYYEQYV.

The V and J genes are TRBV19 and TRBJ1-4; 7 positions agree with TRBD1. CDR3 size: 14 residues. The V and J ends lost 3 bases and 7 bases, in that order; junction bases with no gene match: 5. Germline V gene data show CDR1 as LNHDA and CDR2 as SQIVND (reference sequence). This CDR3 is CASSMGTAPEKLFF. The CDR3 DNA reads as TGTGCCAGTAGTATGGGGACAGCTCCTGAAAAACTGTTTTTT. The full variable domain, completed using reference TRBV19 and TRBJ1-4, is DGGITQSPKYLFRKEGQNVTLSCEQNLNHDAMYWYRQDPGQGLRLIYYSQIVNDFQKGDIAEGYSVSREKKESFPLTVTSAQKNPTAFYLCASSMGTAPEKLFFGSGTQLSVL.

The gene calls are TRBV12-3 or TRBV12-4 and TRBJ1-3; 8 bases fit TRBD1. This CDR3 is built from 14 residues. Losses at the gene ends were 5 bases for V and 7 bases for J; bases not matched to a gene: 7. CDR3 residues: CASSRTGSWNTIYF. CDR3 in DNA: TGTGCCAGCAGTAGGACAGGGTCTTGGAACACCATATATTTT.

In its sample, this clonotype was seen a few times. The chain links TRBV20-1 to TRBJ2-1, with D perhaps matching TRBD2 (5 bases). Germline V gene lookup returns CDR1 DFQATT and CDR2 SNEGSKA (reference sequence). V was pared by 0 bases and J by 0 bases, with 9 bases between. This CDR3 is built from 15 residues. CDR3 in amino acids: CSARDGSRSYNEQFF. Here the CDR3 DNA reads TGCAGTGCTAGAGATGGGAGTCGCTCCTACAATGAGCAGTTCTTC.

The chain links TRBV20-1 to TRBJ1-5; no firm D call. V was shortened by 0 bases and J by 4 bases, with 13 bases between the two germline ends. This CDR3 has 15 amino acids. CDR1 is DFQATT and CDR2 is SNEGSKA in the germline V gene (reference sequence). The CDR3 DNA follows: TGCAGTGCTAGAGAGGTCTGGGAGAAGAATCAGCCCCAGCATTTT. This codes for CSAREVWEKNQPQHF.

The CDR3 here is CASSLELTVGGNIQYF. In nucleotides, the CDR3 is TGTGCCAGCAGCTTGGAGTTGACAGTCGGGGGAAACATTCAGTACTTC. The gene calls are TRBV5-4 and TRBJ2-4, with a weak D call TRBD2 (6 bases). Deletions cut 0 bases from V and 6 bases from J, with 16 bases between. The CDR3 totals 16 residues. Germline loops: CDR1 SGHNT, CDR2 YYREEE (reference sequence).

This clonotype appeared a few times. The gene calls are TRBV20-1 and TRBJ1-6, with no clear D. Germline V gene lookup returns CDR1 DFQATT and CDR2 SNEGSKA (reference sequence). This CDR3 has 14 residues. Trimming took 1 base from V and 0 from J, leaving 4 bases between them. The CDR3, as DNA: TGCAGTGCTAGAGTGAGCTCCTATAATTCACCCCTCCACTTT. It codes for CSARVSSYNSPLHF.

This clonotype has at least ten counts. V is TRBV7-9 and J is TRBJ2-2, with D possibly TRBD1 on 6 matching bases. CDR3 size: 12 residues. The ends were cut back, 6 bases at V and 6 bases at J, with 8 bases in the middle. Germline lookup yields CDR1 SEHNR and CDR2 FQNEAQ (reference sequence). The CDR3, as DNA: TGTGCCAGCAGGCGACAGGCCGGGGAGCTGTTTTTT. Translation: CASRRQAGELFF.

This clonotype was found a few times. This sequence joins TRBV20-1 and TRBJ2-3; 10 nucleotides match TRBD2. Germline values: CDR1 DFQATT, CDR2 SNEGSKA (reference sequence). With V trimmed by 6 bases and J by 4 bases, 7 bases remained unmatched. CDR3 length equals 14 residues. DNA of the CDR3: TGCAGTGCCGAGACTAGCGGGCGCCCAGATACGCAGTATTTT. Protein sequence: CSAETSGRPDTQYF.